This paragraph covers one TCR beta chain sequence. This sample was included in a study of human T cells and chemical hapten exposure. From germline, CDR1 is SGHRS and CDR2 YFSETQ. The CDR3 has 16 amino acids. V was pared by 0 bases and J by 0 bases, with 12 bases between. From the RACE reads, TCRdb called clonotypes with MiXCR, one entry per CDR3 protein. The sample records tens of thousands of distinct CDR3 sequences, around 13% being singletons. Time point noted: patch test 3, about 24 weeks after DPC sensitization. As to treatment: therapeutic diphenylcyclopropenone sensitization with weekly scalp DPC.

The sequencing used whole blood, collected in connection with sensitization to the hapten diphenylcyclopropenone (DPC). The chain joins TRBV5-1 to TRBJ1-1; no reliable D call. The clonotype comes from a woman in her 50s with alopecia areata. Some clones in this sample may be carry-over from other donors' samples. As DNA, the CDR3 is TGCGCCAGCAGCTTGGCCCGCCCAAGTGTGAACACTGAAGCTTTCTTT. Translating it yields CASSLARPSVNTEAFF.